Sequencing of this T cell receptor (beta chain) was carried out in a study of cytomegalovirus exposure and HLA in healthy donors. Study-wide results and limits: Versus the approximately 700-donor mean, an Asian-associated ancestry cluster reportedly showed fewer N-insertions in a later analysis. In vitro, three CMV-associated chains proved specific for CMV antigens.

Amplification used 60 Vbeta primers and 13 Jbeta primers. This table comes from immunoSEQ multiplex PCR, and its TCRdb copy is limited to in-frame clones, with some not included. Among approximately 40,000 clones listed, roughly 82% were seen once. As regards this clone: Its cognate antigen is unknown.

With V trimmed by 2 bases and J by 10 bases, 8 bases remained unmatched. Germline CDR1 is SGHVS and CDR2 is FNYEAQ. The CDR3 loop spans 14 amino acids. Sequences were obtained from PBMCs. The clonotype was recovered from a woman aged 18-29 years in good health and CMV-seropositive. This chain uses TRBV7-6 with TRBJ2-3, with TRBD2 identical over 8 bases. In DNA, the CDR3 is TGTGCCAGCAGCTTAATGGAGACTAGCGAGGCGCAGTATTTT. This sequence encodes CASSLMETSEAQYF.